This T cell receptor beta chain was obtained from a study of cytomegalovirus exposure and HLA in healthy donors. Looking at the study overall: Ancestry clustering placed about 86% of around 400 genotyped donors in the Caucasian-associated cluster.

Primers included in the PCR were 60 Vbeta and 13 Jbeta primers. Repertoires were generated with immunoSEQ multiplex PCR, while TCRdb's copy carries only in-frame clones and drops some. The data contain about 190,000 clones, around three quarters of them seen just once; the ten biggest clones take up roughly 1.5%. As regards this clone: The antigen remains undetermined.

Study results and caveats: Reportedly, cytomegalovirus status was diagnosed with high sensitivity and specificity. The study listed approximately 160 cytomegalovirus-associated TCR beta chains. Trimming of TCR beta V- and J-genes showed a link, identified in a later analysis, to a missense DCLRE1C variant.

CDR3 length equals 18 residues. Trimming at V came to 4 bases and at J to 7 bases, leaving 15 bases not matched to a gene. In germline, CDR1 is MDHEN, CDR2 SYDVKM. V is TRBV28 and J is TRBJ1-5, with 11 bases matching TRBD1. Sequences were obtained from PBMCs. The clonotype originates from a woman under 30 in good health and CMV-seronegative. The CDR3 loop is CASSYQPYGTGGFQPQHF. In nucleotides, the CDR3 is TGTGCCAGCAGTTACCAACCCTATGGGACAGGGGGTTTCCAGCCCCAGCATTTT.